The T cell receptor (beta chain) described here comes from a study of beta chain features in type 1 diabetes. Study-level points and caveats: Individuals with type 1 diabetes displayed fewer insertions and more deletions at VDJ junctions. Shorter TCRB CDR3s, moderately but significantly so, marked every one of the four CD4+ subsets in Type 1 diabetes patients.

Expressed TCRB transcripts were sequenced, since all the RNA that had been isolated was reverse transcribed. The assay was immunoSEQ multiplex PCR, and TCRdb's table has in-frame clones only and misses some. This sample carries approximately 250,000 clones, under 13% of them seen once, and the ten largest clones take around 0.017%. It was via CD45RO/CCR7/CD25/CD127/CD95/CD27 that CD4+ naive, central memory, regulatory and stem cell-like memory cells were sorted. As regards this clone: What it binds is unknown.

V was clipped by 5 bases and J by 6 bases; unmatched bases: 7. The CDR3 is made up of 14 amino acids. In germline, CDR1 is GTSNPN, CDR2 SVGIG (reference sequence). V and J are TRBV30 and TRBJ1-6; 7 bases are a match to TRBD1. The sequence came from a man aged 30 to 39 with type 1 diabetes. Material for sequencing was naive CD4+ T cells from blood. DNA of the CDR3: TGTGCCTGGGGATCGGGACAGTCTAATTCACCCCTCCACTTT. It is translated as CAWGSGQSNSPLHF.